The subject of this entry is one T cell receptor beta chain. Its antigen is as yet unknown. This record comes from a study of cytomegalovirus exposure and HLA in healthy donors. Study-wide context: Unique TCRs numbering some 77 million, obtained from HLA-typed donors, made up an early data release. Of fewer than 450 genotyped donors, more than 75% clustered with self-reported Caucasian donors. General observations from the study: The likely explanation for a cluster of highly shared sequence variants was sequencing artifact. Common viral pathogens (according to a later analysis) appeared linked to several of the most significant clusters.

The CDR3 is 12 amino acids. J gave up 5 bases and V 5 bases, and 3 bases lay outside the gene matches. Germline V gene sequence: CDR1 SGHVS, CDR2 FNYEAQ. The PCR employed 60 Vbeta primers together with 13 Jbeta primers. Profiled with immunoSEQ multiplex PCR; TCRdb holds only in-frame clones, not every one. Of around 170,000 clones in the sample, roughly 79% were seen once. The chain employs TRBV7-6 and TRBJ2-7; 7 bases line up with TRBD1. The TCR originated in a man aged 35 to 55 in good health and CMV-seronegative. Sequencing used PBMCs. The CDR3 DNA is TGTGCCAGCAGCCCTACAGGGGACGAGCAGTACTTC. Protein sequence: CASSPTGDEQYF.